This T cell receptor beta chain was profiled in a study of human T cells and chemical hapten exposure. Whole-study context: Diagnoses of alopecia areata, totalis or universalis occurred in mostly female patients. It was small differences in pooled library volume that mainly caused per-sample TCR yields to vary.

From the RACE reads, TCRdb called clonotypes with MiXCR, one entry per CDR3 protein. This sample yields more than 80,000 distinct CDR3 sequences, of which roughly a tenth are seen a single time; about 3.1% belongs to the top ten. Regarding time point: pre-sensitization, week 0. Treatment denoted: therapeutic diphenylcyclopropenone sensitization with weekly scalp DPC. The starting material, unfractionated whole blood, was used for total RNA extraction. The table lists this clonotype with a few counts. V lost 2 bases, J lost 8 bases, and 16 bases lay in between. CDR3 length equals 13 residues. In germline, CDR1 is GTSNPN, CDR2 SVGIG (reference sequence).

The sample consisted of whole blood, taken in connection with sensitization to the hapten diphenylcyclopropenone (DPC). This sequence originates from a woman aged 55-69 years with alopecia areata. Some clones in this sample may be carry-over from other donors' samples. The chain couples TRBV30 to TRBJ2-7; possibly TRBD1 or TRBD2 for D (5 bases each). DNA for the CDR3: TGTGCCTGGAGTCGATTGGGGGAAGGGCAGCAGTACTTC. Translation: CAWSRLGEGQQYF.